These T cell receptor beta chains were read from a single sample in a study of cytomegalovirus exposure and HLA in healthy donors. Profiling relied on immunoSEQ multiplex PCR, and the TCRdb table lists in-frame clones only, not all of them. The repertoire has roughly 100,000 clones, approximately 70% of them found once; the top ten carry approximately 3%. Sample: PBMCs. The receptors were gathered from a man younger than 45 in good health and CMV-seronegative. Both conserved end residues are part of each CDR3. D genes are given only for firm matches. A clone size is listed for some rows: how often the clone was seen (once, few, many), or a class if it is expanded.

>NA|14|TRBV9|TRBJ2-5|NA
TGTGCCAGCAGCGTTGGAACGGGATTCGAGACCCAGTACTTC
CASSVGTGFETQYF
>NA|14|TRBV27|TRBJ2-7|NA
TGTGCCAGCAGTACGCTCCTAAGTACCTACGAGCAGTACTTC
CASSTLLSTYEQYF
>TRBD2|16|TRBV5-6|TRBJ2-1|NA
TGTGCCAGCAGCCGGGGACTAGCGGGAGTGTCAAATGAGCAGTTCTTC
CASSRGLAGVSNEQFF
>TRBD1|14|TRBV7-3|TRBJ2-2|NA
TGTGCCAGCAGAATGGACAGGCACACCGGGGAGCTGTTTTTT
CASRMDRHTGELFF
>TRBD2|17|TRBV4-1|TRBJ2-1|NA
TGCGCCAGCAGCCAAGGAGTAACGACTAGCGCCCACAATGAGCAGTTCTTC
CASSQGVTTSAHNEQFF
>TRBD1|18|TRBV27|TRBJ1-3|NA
TGTGCCAGCAGTCCGGGATTGGGACAGTGGAGCTCTGGAAACACCATATATTTT
CASSPGLGQWSSGNTIYF
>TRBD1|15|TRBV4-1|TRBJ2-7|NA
TGCGCCAGCAGCCAGCCGGGACAGGGGGTCCACGAGCAGTACTTC
CASSQPGQGVHEQYF
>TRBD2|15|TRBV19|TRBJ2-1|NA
TGTGCCAGTACCCCTAGCGGGAGGGCTTTCAGTGAGCAGTTCTTC
CASTPSGRAFSEQFF
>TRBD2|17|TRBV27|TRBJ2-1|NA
TGTGCCAGCAGTTTAAATCCGGGACTAGCGGGGAAAAATGAGCAGTTCTTC
CASSLNPGLAGKNEQFF
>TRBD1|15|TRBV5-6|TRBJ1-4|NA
TGTGCCAGCAGCTTGGCCCGACAGGGTAATGAAAAACTGTTTTTT
CASSLARQGNEKLFF
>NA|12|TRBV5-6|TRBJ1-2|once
TGTGCCAGCAGCTTACCGACGGGGGTTTACACCTTC
CASSLPTGVYTF
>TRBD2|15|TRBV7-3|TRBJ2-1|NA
TGTGCCAGCAGCTTACAACTAGCGGGAGGGGATGAGCAGTTCTTC
CASSLQLAGGDEQFF
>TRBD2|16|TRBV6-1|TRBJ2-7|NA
TGTGCCAGCAGTGGTGGGGAGGGTGGGAATCCCTACGAGCAGTACTTC
CASSGGEGGNPYEQYF
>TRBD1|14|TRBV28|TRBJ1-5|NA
TGTGCCAGCAGTCGAGGGGGACAGGTCCAGCCCCAGCATTTT
CASSRGGQVQPQHF
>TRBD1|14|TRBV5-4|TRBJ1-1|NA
TGTGCCAGCAGCGTTGGACAGGATGGCACTGAAGCTTTCTTT
CASSVGQDGTEAFF
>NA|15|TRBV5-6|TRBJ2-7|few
TGTGCCAGCAGCCTTTTTGACAGGACTTCCTACGAGCAGTACTTC
CASSLFDRTSYEQYF
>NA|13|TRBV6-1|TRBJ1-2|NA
TGTGCCAGCAAGGGGCCGGCAGGGTATGGCTACACCTTC
CASKGPAGYGYTF
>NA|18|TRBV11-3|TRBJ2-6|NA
TGTGCCAGCAGCCCAGGTGTCCCGGGGTCCTCTGGGGCCAACGTCCTGACTTTC
CASSPGVPGSSGANVLTF
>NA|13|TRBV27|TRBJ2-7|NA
TGTGCCAGCAGTTTGACTAGAAGCTACGAGCAGTACTTC
CASSLTRSYEQYF